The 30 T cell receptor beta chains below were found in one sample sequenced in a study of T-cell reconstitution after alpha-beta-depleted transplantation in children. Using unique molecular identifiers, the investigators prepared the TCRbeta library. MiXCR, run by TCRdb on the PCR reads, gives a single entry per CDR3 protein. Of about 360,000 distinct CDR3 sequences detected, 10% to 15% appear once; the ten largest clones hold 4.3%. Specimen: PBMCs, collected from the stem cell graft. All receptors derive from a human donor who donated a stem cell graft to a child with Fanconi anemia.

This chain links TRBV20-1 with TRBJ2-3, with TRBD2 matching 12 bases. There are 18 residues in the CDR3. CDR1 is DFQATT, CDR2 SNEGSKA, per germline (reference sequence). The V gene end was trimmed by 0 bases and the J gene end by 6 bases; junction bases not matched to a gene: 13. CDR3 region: CSARDPRLAGALVDTQYF. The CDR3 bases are TGCAGTGCTAGAGATCCTCGACTAGCGGGGGCTCTCGTCGATACGCAGTATTTT.

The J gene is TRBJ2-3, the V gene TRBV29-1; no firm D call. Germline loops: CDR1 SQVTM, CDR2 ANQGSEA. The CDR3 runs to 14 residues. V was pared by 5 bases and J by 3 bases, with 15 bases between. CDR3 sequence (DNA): TGCAGCGTTAAAGGTAGTTCCATGACAGATACGCAGTATTTT. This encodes CSVKGSSMTDTQYF.

CDR3 sequence reads: CASSPGRRLEQYF. The CDR3, as DNA: TGTGCCAGCAGCCCGGGACGCCGTCTCGAGCAGTACTTC. This chain connects TRBV7-2 to TRBJ2-7; D assignment may be TRBD1 or TRBD2 (5 bases each). The CDR3 contains 13 residues. The germline V gene has CDR1 SGHTA and CDR2 FQGNSA. The ends were cut back, 5 bases at V and 6 bases at J, with 14 bases in the middle.

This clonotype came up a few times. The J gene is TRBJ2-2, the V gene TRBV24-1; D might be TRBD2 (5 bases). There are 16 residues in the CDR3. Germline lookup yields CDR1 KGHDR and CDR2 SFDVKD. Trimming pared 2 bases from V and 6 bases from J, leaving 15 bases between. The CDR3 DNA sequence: TGTGCCACCAGTGATTCCTTGCGAGGAGGTCCCGGGGAGCTGTTTTTT. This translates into CATSDSLRGGPGELFF.

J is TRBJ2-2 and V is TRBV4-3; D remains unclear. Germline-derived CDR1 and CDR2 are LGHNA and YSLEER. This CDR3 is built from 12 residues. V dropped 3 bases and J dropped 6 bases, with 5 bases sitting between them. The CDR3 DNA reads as TGCGCCAGCAGCCATTACGCCGGGGAGCTGTTTTTT. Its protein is CASSHYAGELFF.

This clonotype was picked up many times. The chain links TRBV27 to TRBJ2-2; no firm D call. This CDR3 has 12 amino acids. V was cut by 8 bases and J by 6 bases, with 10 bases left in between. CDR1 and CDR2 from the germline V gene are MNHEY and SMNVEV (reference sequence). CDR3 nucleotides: TGTGCCAGCGCCCGGGTTGCCGGGGAGCTGTTTTTT. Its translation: CASARVAGELFF.

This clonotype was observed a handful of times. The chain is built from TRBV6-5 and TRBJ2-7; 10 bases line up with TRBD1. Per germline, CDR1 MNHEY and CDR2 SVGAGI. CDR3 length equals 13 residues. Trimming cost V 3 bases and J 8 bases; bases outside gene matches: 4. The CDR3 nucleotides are TGTGCCAGCAGTTATCAGACAGGGGGCCAGCAGTACGTC. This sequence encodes CASSYQTGGQQYV.

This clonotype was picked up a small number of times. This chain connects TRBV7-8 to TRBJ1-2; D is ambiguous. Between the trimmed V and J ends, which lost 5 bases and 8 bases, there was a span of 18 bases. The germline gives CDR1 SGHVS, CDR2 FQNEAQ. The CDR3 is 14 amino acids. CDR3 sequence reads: CASSLTTTASGYTF. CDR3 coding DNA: TGTGCCAGCAGCCTTACAACGACGGCTTCGGGCTACACCTTC.

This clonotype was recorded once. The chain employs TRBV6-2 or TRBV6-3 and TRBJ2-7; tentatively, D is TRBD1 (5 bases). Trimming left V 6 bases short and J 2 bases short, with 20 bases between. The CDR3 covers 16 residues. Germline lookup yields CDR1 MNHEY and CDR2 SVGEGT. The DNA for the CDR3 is TGTGCCAGCAGCCCCCAGGGAAGTAAGGGAACCTACGAGCAGTACTTC. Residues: CASSPQGSKGTYEQYF.

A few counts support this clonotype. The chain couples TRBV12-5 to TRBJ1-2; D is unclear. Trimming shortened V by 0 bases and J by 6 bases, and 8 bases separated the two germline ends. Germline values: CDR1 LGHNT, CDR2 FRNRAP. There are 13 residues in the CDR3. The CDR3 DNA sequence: TGTGCTAGTGGTTTGGTAGAGACCCATGGCTACACCTTC. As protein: CASGLVETHGYTF. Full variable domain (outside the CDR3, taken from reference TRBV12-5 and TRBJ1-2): DARVTQTPRHKVTEMGQEVTMRCQPILGHNTVFWYRQTMMQGLELLAYFRNRAPLDDSGMPKDRFSAEMPDATLATLKIQPSEPRDSAVYFCASGLVETHGYTFGSGTRLTVV.

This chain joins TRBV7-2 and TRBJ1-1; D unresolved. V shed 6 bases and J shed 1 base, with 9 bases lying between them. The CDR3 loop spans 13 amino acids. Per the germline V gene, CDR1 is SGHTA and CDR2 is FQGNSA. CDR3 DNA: TGTGCCAGCAGGTTGCGGGGGAACACTGAAGCTTTCTTT. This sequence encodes CASRLRGNTEAFF.

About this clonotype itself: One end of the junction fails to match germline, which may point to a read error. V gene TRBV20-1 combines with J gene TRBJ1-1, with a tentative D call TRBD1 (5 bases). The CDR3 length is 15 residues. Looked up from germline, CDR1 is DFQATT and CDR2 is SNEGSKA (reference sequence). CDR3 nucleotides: TGCTGTGCTAGAGATTCAAGGGGTCCTGACACTGAAGCTTTCTTT. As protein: CCARDSRGPDTEAFF.

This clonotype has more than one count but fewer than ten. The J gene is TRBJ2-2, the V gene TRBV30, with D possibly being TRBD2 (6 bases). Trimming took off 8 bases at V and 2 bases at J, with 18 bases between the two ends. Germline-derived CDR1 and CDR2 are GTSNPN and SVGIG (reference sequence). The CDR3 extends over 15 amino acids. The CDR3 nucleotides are TGTGCCCGGGGACGGAGGAGGGATAACACCGGGGAGCTGTTTTTT. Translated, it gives CARGRRRDNTGELFF.

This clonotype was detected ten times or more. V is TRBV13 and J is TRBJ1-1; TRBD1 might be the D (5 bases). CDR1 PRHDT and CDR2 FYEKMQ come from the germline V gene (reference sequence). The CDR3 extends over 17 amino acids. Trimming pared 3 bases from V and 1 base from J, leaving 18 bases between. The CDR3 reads CASSFGTLTGRNTEAFF. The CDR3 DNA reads TGTGCCAGCAGCTTTGGGACCCTTACGGGGAGGAACACTGAAGCTTTCTTT.

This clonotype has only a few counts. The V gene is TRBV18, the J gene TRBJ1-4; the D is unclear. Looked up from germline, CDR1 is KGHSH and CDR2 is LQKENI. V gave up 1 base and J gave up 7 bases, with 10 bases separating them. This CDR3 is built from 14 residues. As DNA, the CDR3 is TGTGCCAGCTCACCACTTGAAACGGGTGAAAAACTGTTTTTT. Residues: CASSPLETGEKLFF.

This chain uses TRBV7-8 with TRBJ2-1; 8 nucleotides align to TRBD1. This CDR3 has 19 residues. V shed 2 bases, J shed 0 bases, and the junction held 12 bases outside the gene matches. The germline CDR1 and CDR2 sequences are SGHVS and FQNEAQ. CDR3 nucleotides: TGTGCCAGCAGCTTACGGGTTGGTGACAGGGGAAGCTCCTACAATGAGCAGTTCTTC. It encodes CASSLRVGDRGSSYNEQFF.

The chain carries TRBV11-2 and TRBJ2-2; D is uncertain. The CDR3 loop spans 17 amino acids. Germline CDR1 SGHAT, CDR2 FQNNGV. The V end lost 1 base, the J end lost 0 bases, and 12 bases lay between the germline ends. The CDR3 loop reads CASSLVSTATNTGELFF. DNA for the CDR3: TGTGCCAGCAGCTTAGTTTCCACGGCGACGAACACCGGGGAGCTGTTTTTT.

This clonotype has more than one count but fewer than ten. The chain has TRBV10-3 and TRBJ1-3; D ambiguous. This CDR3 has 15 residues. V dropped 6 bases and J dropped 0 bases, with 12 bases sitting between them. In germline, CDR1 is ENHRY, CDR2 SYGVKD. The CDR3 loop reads CAISDSGGSGNTIYF. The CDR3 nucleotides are TGTGCCATCAGCGATAGTGGCGGCTCTGGAAACACCATATATTTT.

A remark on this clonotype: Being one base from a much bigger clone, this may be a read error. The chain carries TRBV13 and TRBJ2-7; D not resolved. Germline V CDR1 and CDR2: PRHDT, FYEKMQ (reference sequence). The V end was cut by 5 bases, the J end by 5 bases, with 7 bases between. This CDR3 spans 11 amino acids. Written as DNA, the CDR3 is TGTGCCAGCAGCCTCAGTGACGAGCAGTACGTC. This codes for CASSLSDEQYV.

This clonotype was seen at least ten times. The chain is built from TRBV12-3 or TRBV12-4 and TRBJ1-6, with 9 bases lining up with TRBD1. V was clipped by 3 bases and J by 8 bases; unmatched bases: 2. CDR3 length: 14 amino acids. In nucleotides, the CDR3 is TGTGCCAGCAGTTTTCGGACAGGGGATTCACCCCTCCACTTT. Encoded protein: CASSFRTGDSPLHF.

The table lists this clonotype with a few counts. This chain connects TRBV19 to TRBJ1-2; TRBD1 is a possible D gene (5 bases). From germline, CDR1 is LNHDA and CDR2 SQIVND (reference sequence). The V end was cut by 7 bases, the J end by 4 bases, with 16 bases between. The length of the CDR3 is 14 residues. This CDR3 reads CASKSGPQSYGYTF. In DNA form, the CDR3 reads TGTGCCAGTAAGTCGGGACCTCAATCCTATGGCTACACCTTC.

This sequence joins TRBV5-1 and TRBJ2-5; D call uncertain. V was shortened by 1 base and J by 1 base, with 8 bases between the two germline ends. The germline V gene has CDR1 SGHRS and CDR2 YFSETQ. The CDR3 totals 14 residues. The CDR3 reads CASSLRPLQETQYF. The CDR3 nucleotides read TGCGCCAGCAGCTTGCGTCCGCTCCAAGAGACCCAGTACTTC.

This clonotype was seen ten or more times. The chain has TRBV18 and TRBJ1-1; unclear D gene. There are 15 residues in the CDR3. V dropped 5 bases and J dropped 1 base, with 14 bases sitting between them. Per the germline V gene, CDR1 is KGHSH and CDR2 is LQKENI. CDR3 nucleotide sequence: TGTGCCAGCTCAGAGTGGGCCGGAAGGAACACTGAAGCTTTCTTT. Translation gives CASSEWAGRNTEAFF.

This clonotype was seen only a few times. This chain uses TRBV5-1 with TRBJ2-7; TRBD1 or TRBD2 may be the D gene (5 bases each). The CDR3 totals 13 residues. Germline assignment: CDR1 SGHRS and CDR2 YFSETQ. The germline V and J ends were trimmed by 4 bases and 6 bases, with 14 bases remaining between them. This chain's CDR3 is CASSTAGGREQYF. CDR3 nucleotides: TGCGCCAGCAGCACGGCTGGGGGTCGCGAGCAGTACTTC.

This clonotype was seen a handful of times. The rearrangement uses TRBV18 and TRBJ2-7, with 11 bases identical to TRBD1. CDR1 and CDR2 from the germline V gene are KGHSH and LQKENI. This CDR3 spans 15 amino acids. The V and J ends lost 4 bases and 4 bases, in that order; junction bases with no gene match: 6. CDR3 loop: CASSQPGQGVYEQYF. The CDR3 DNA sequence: TGTGCCAGCTCACAACCGGGACAGGGGGTTTACGAGCAGTACTTC.

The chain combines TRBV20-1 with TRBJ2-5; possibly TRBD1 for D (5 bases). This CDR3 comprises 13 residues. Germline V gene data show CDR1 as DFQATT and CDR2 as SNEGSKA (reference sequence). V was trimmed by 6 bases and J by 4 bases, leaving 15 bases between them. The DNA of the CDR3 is TGCAGTGCCCTTAGTTGGCAGGGAGAGACCCAGTACTTC. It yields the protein CSALSWQGETQYF.

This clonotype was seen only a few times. CDR3 amino acids: CASSLATFGGSGNTIYF. The CDR3 region has the DNA TGTGCCAGCAGCTTAGCGACGTTTGGGGGCTCTGGAAACACCATATATTTT. The chain has TRBV11-1 and TRBJ1-3; tentatively, D is TRBD1 (5 bases). CDR3 length: 17 amino acids. Germline V gives CDR1 SGHAT, CDR2 FQDESV (reference sequence). Deletions cut 0 bases from V and 0 bases from J, with 12 bases between.

The CDR3 bases are TGTGCCAGCAGCTGGGGGGAAGCAGCTTTCTTT. It specifies CASSWGEAAFF. The genes are TRBV7-9 and TRBJ1-1; tentatively, D is TRBD1 (5 bases). There are 11 residues in the CDR3. V was trimmed by 4 bases and J by 10 bases, leaving 10 bases between them. The V gene's germline CDR1 is SEHNR and CDR2 FQNEAQ (reference sequence).

Written as DNA, the CDR3 is TGTGCCAGCAGTGAATTGGACTCACGCACAGATACGCAGTATTTT. Translation: CASSELDSRTDTQYF. The J gene is TRBJ2-3, the V gene TRBV6-1; TRBD2 might be the D (5 bases). The CDR3 length is 15 residues. Trimming stripped 2 bases from V and 1 base from J, with 10 bases between. Germline V lookup: CDR1 MNHNS, CDR2 SASEGT.

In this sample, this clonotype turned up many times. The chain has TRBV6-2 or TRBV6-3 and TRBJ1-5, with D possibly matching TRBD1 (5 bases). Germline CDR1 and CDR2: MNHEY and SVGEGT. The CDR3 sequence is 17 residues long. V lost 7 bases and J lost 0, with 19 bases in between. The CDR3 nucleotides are TGTGCCAGCACCCTCTTTGGCGCTGGGGCTAGCAATCAGCCCCAGCATTTT. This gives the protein CASTLFGAGASNQPQHF.